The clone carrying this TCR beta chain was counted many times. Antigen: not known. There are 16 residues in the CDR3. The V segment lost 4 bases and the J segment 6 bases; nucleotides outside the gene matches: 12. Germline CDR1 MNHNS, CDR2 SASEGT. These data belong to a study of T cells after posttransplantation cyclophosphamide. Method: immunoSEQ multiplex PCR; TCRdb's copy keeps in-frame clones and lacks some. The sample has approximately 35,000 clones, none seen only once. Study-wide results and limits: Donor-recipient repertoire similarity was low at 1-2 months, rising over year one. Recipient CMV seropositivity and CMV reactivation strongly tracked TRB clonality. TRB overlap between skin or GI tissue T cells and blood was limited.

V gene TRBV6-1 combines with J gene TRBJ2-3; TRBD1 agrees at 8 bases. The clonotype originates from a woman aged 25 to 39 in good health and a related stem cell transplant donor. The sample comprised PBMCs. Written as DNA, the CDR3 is TGTGCCAGCAGTGGAATCAGGGGGCGTTCTTCGGATACGCAGTATTTT. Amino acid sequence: CASSGIRGRSSDTQYF.